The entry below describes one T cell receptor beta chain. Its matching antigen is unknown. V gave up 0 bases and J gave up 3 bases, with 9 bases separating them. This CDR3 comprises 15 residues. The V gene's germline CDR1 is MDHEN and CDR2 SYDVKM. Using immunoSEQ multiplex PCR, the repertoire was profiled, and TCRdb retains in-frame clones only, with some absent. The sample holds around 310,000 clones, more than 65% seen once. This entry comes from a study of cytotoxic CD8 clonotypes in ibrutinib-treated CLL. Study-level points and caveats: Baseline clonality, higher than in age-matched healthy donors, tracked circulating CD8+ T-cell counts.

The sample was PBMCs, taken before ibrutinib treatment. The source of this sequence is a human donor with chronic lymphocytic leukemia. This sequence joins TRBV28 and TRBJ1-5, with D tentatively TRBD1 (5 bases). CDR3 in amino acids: CASSLWTALNQPQHF. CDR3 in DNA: TGTGCCAGCAGTTTATGGACAGCCCTCAATCAGCCCCAGCATTTT.